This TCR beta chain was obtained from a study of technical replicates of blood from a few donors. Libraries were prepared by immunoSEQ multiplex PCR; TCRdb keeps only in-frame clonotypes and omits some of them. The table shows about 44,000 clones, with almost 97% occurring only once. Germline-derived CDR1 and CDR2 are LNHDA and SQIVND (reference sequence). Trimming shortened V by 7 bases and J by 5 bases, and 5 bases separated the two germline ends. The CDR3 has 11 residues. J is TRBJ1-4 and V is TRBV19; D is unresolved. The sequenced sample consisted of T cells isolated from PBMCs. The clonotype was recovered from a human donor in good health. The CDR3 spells CASIQNEKLFF. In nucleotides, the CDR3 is TGTGCCAGTATACAAAATGAAAAACTGTTTTTT.